The source of this T cell receptor beta chain is a study of T-cell reconstitution after alpha-beta-depleted transplantation in children. From germline, CDR1 is MDHEN and CDR2 SYDVKM. This CDR3 contains 16 residues. Between the trimmed V and J ends, which lost 2 bases and 9 bases, there was a span of 17 bases. There are many counts of this clonotype. Unique molecular identifiers were incorporated when the TCRbeta library was constructed. TCRdb reanalysed the PCR reads using MiXCR and keeps one entry per CDR3 protein. The repertoire holds roughly 220,000 distinct CDR3 sequences, with over 9.5% as singletons.

The receptor was isolated from a human donor who donated a stem cell graft to a child with SCID. This material consisted of PBMCs from the stem cell graft donor, taken from the stem cell graft. The J gene is TRBJ1-6, the V gene TRBV28; TRBD1 is a possible D gene (6 bases). CDR3 region: CASSLPLGTMGSPLHF. CDR3 DNA sequence: TGTGCCAGCAGTTTACCCCTCGGGACAATGGGTTCACCCCTCCACTTT.